The 13 T cell receptor beta chains given below trace back to one sample, sequenced in a study of cytomegalovirus exposure and HLA in healthy donors. Primers: 60 Vbeta forward and 13 Jbeta reverse. Produced via immunoSEQ multiplex PCR; TCRdb's table is partial and in-frame only. The table has around 120,000 clones, approximately 76% seen once. The specimen was PBMCs. The source is a man in his 60s in good health and CMV-seropositive.

This chain uses TRBV29-1 with TRBJ1-5; TRBD1 is a possible D gene (5 bases). The length of the CDR3 is 13 residues. The germline CDR1 and CDR2 sequences are SQVTM and ANQGSEA. V was cut by 7 bases and J by 0 bases, with 10 bases left in between. The DNA for the CDR3 is TGCAGCGCCGCCAGGGATAGCAATCAGCCCCAGCATTTT. Its protein is CSAARDSNQPQHF.

The chain is built from TRBV27 and TRBJ2-3; 10 nucleotides match TRBD2. Germline lookup yields CDR1 MNHEY and CDR2 SMNVEV (reference sequence). With 3 bases clipped from V and 3 bases from J, the junction kept 6 bases outside the gene matches. This CDR3 has 16 amino acids. CDR3 amino acids: CASSFLAGVWTDTQYF. The CDR3 DNA follows: TGTGCCAGCAGTTTTCTAGCGGGAGTTTGGACAGATACGCAGTATTTT.

The V call is TRBV5-1, the J call TRBJ1-2; D is possibly TRBD1 (5 bases). The V end was cut by 0 bases, the J end by 4 bases, with 16 bases between. Germline V CDR1 and CDR2: SGHRS, YFSETQ. This CDR3 is built from 16 residues. CDR3 DNA: TGCGCCAGCAGCTTGGATCCGGGGGGGTCGGCCTATGGCTACACCTTC. It specifies CASSLDPGGSAYGYTF.

Concerning this clone itself: At one end the junction does not follow the germline gene, possibly because of a read error. The rearrangement uses TRBV18 and TRBJ1-1, with D perhaps matching TRBD1 (6 bases). Germline V gives CDR1 KGHSH, CDR2 LQKENI. The CDR3 loop spans 14 amino acids. CDR3 in amino acids: CASYQDRLNTEAFF. CDR3 DNA: TGTGCAAGCTACCAAGACAGGTTGAACACTGAAGCTTTCTTT.

The V call is TRBV18, the J call TRBJ1-2; no firm D call. The CDR3 has 12 amino acids. The germline V and J ends were trimmed by 6 bases and 4 bases, with 9 bases remaining between them. CDR1 KGHSH and CDR2 LQKENI come from the germline V gene. CDR3 sequence (DNA): TGTGCCAGCTCGTCCTCAGGCTATGGCTACACCTTC. Translating gives CASSSSGYGYTF.

V is TRBV2 and J is TRBJ2-2, with TRBD2 matching over 9 bases. Germline assignment: CDR1 SNHLY and CDR2 FYNNEI. V was clipped by 6 bases and J by 4 bases; unmatched bases: 6. The CDR3 consists of 15 residues. CDR3 in amino acids: CASRGTSLSTGELFF. The CDR3 bases are TGTGCCAGCAGAGGGACTAGCTTATCCACCGGGGAGCTGTTTTTT.

This clone turned up a few times. The chain is built from TRBV28 and TRBJ2-1, with D perhaps TRBD1 (6 bases). This CDR3 comprises 16 residues. Germline assignment: CDR1 MDHEN and CDR2 SYDVKM. The V end was cut by 1 base, the J end by 10 bases, with 20 bases between. The CDR3 reads CASSLLGAGVSMEQFF. The CDR3 nucleotides are TGTGCCAGCAGTTTATTAGGGGCAGGGGTATCGATGGAGCAGTTCTTC.

The CDR3 DNA reads as TGTGCCAGCACAAAGGGGGCGATGGACACTGAAGCTTTCTTT. This translates into CASTKGAMDTEAFF. V usage is TRBV9 and J usage is TRBJ1-1; 7 bases map to TRBD1. Germline values: CDR1 SGDLS, CDR2 YYNGEE. V was pared by 6 bases and J by 3 bases, with 8 bases of the junction left unmatched. The CDR3 length is 14 residues.

This clone occurred a few times. The chain is built from TRBV7-9 and TRBJ2-3; 8 nucleotides align to TRBD1. Looked up from germline, CDR1 is SEHNR and CDR2 is FQNEAQ (reference sequence). With V trimmed by 0 bases and J by 3 bases, 8 bases remained unmatched. The CDR3 length is 17 residues. For the CDR3, the DNA is TGTGCCAGCAGCTTAGCGGCGGCAGGGGGCAATACAGATACGCAGTATTTT. Protein product: CASSLAAAGGNTDTQYF. Drawing the rest from reference TRBV7-9 and TRBJ2-3, the complete variable domain is DTGVSQNPRHKITKRGQNVTFRCDPISEHNRLYWYRQTLGQGPEFLTYFQNEAQLEKSRLLSDRFSAERPKGSFSTLEIQRTEQGDSAMYLCASSLAAAGGNTDTQYFGPGTRLTVL.

This clone has more than one count but fewer than ten. The CDR3 region is CASSLEPAGGGYTF. CDR3 sequence (DNA): TGTGCCAGCAGCTTGGAGCCCGCAGGAGGAGGCTACACCTTC. The chain is built from TRBV5-5 and TRBJ1-2, with D unclear. This CDR3 contains 14 residues. With 0 bases removed from V and 8 bases from J, the gap between germline ends came to 14 bases. Germline V lookup: CDR1 SGHKS, CDR2 YYEKEE (reference sequence).

V gene TRBV28 combines with J gene TRBJ2-4, with 10 bases fitting TRBD1. The junction had 15 bases not matched to a gene; V was cut back by 7 bases and J by 0 bases. In germline, CDR1 is MDHEN, CDR2 SYDVKM. This CDR3 is built from 19 residues. CDR3 sequence: CASTDLDRGGTVAKNIQYF. The CDR3 DNA follows: TGTGCCAGCACCGACCTGGACAGGGGGGGGACAGTAGCCAAAAACATTCAGTACTTC.

The chain joins TRBV28 to TRBJ1-1; D gene ambiguous. CDR3 size: 15 residues. V was clipped by 6 bases and J by 7 bases, with 21 bases between them. Per the germline V gene, CDR1 is MDHEN and CDR2 is SYDVKM. The CDR3 DNA is TGTGCCAGCAGAAGCCTAACCCGGAGATTTGGTGAAGCTTTCTTT. Amino acid sequence: CASRSLTRRFGEAFF.

This chain joins TRBV7-9 and TRBJ1-1, with D tentatively TRBD1 (6 bases). CDR3 length: 16 amino acids. V lost 3 bases and J 0 bases, leaving 14 bases between the germline ends. CDR1 is SEHNR and CDR2 is FQNEAQ in the germline V gene (reference sequence). The CDR3: CASSFGAGVLNTEAFF. DNA of the CDR3: TGTGCCAGCAGCTTCGGGGCAGGGGTCCTGAACACTGAAGCTTTCTTT. The full variable domain, with the rest looked up from reference TRBV7-9 and TRBJ1-1, is DTGVSQNPRHKITKRGQNVTFRCDPISEHNRLYWYRQTLGQGPEFLTYFQNEAQLEKSRLLSDRFSAERPKGSFSTLEIQRTEQGDSAMYLCASSFGAGVLNTEAFFGQGTRLTVV.